This TCR beta chain stems from a study of Ad26.COV2.S vaccination and SARS-CoV-2 variants. Trimming cost V 4 bases and J 5 bases; bases outside gene matches: 5. Germline V gene sequence: CDR1 SEHNR, CDR2 FQNEAQ (reference sequence). This CDR3 contains 16 residues. Broader study findings: Placebo and vaccine recipients had non-spike TCR breadth that was similar.

The treatment: about 20 received Ad26.COV2.S at low or high dose, single or two shots; roughly five received placebo; per-sample allocation not given. The samples were gathered on day 63 after the first injection of vaccine or placebo. The protocol was immunoSEQ multiplex PCR, while the TCRdb copy is restricted to in-frame clones and leaves out a portion. The profile shows a few hundred thousand clones, roughly 88% of them singletons. Concerning this clone: No antigen is known for it.

Specimen: peripheral blood, collected in a trial of Ad26.COV2.S vaccine versus placebo. The TCR was taken from a person aged 18 to 59 who received the Ad26.COV2.S COVID-19 vaccine or a placebo. The chain is built from TRBV7-9 and TRBJ2-2; 12 bases align to TRBD1. The DNA of the CDR3 is TGTGCCAGCAGCTCGCCGGGACAGGGGGCAACCGGGGAGCTGTTTTTT. Translation: CASSSPGQGATGELFF.